This TCR beta chain comes out of a study of a mutant IDH1 vaccine in newly diagnosed glioma. The overall study: Of the patients given treatment, approximately 62% were male and approximately 40% were female, and a mean age of around 41 years was recorded. Receipt of radiotherapy, temozolomide, or both preceded the study, and most received both.

This CDR3 spans 14 amino acids. Between the trimmed V and J ends, which lost 2 bases and 2 bases, there was a span of 11 bases. CDR1 SGHRS and CDR2 YFSETQ come from the germline V gene. Sample time point: week 47, end of study. It was 300 ug of mutant IDH1 20-mer peptide that made up each vaccine dose, given with topical imiquimod. As regards this clone: Its cognate antigen is unknown.

Libraries were prepared by immunoSEQ multiplex PCR; TCRdb keeps only in-frame clonotypes and omits some of them. The table includes 30,000 to 40,000 clones, 80% to 95% detected once. Study outcomes and limitations: Top peripheral T cell clonotype shifts appeared unrelated to pseudoprogression.

The receptor was derived from a woman aged 40 to 50 with glioma. Sequenced here: PBMCs, sampled from a glioma patient whose treatment included an IDH1 peptide vaccine. J is TRBJ2-7 and V is TRBV5-1, with D tentatively TRBD1 or TRBD2 (5 bases each). CDR3 DNA: TGCGCCAGCAGCTTCGGGGACGCGACCTACGAGCAGTACTTC. Its protein product is CASSFGDATYEQYF.